The next 30 T cell receptor beta chains were all read from a single sample in a study of molecular identifiers for immune sequencing clone quantification. TCRdb reanalysed the PCR reads using MiXCR and keeps one entry per CDR3 protein. The data contain about 70,000 distinct CDR3 sequences, less than 20% of them singletons. The sequenced material came from naive CD8+ T cells from blood, with Jurkat cell RNA spiked in. The sample's subset: FACS-sorted CD8+CD4-CCR7+CD45RA+ naive T cells. The receptors stem from a human donor in good health. Some libraries in this study had Jurkat cell RNA spiked in.

Comment on this clonotype: This sequence may be a read error, since a much larger clone differs from it by one base. The chain is built from TRBV7-6 and TRBJ2-5; 9 nucleotides align to TRBD2. CDR1 SGHVS and CDR2 FNYEAQ come from the germline V gene. The V segment lost 8 bases and the J segment 7 bases; nucleotides outside the gene matches: 11. There are 14 residues in the CDR3. CDR3 sequence (DNA): TGTGCCAGCCTTAGCGGGGGCAACAGGGGGACCCAGTACTTC. It specifies CASLSGGNRGTQYF.

Worth noting for this clonotype: This may arise from a read error, as a much more abundant clone is one base away. V and J are TRBV12-3 or TRBV12-4 and TRBJ2-7, with D perhaps TRBD2 (7 bases). The V end lost 6 bases, the J end lost 11 bases, and 20 bases lay between the germline ends. The CDR3 length is 13 residues. For the CDR3, the DNA is TGTGCCAGCAGCTCTACGGGGGGCGGGGAGAAGTACTTC. Translating it yields CASSSTGGGEKYF.

The V gene is TRBV6-6, the J gene TRBJ2-7; the D gene is possibly TRBD2 (5 bases). In germline, CDR1 is MNHNY, CDR2 SVGAGI (reference sequence). With 7 bases removed from V and 2 bases from J, the gap between germline ends came to 15 bases. The CDR3 loop spans 14 amino acids. For the CDR3, the DNA is TGTGCCAGCAAGGACGAGCGGCCCCCCTACGAGCAGTACTTC. This gives the protein CASKDERPPYEQYF.

This clonotype was recorded many times. The V and J genes are TRBV20-1 and TRBJ2-1; 9 nucleotides match TRBD2. Germline assignment: CDR1 DFQATT and CDR2 SNEGSKA (reference sequence). Losses at the gene ends were 3 bases for V and 8 bases for J; bases not matched to a gene: 8. This CDR3 has 14 residues. CDR3 in amino acids: CSASSGRSGYEQFF. The DNA of the CDR3 is TGCAGTGCTAGTAGCGGGAGATCCGGCTATGAGCAGTTCTTC.

As to this clonotype: This clone may be a read error of a much larger clone one base away. The rearrangement links TRBV9 to TRBJ2-1; D is undetermined. Germline lookup yields CDR1 SGDLS and CDR2 YYNGEE. Trimming removed 2 bases at V and 5 bases at J, with 11 bases between. CDR3 size: 14 residues. The CDR3 region is CASSVHSSHNEQFF. The CDR3 DNA reads TGTGCCAGCAGCGTGCACTCATCCCACAATGAGCAGTTCTTC. Using reference TRBV9 and TRBJ2-1 for the parts outside the CDR3, the full variable domain is DSGVTQTPKHLITATGQRVTLRCSPRSGDLSVYWYQQSLDQGLQFLIQYYNGEERAKGNILERFSAQQFPDLHSELNLSSLELGDSALYFCASSVHSSHNEQFFGPGTRLTVL.

This clonotype is medium-sized (0.01 to 0.1%) by share. The V and J genes are TRBV10-3 and TRBJ2-3; the match to TRBD2 covers 9 bases. The CDR3 runs to 15 residues. Trimming cost V 3 bases and J 4 bases; bases outside gene matches: 5. Germline V gives CDR1 ENHRY, CDR2 SYGVKD. The CDR3 bases are TGTGCCATCAGTGACTTAGCGGGAGCGGCAGATACGCAGTATTTT. It is translated as CAISDLAGAADTQYF.

The chain recombines TRBV28 with TRBJ1-5, with D possibly being TRBD1 (6 bases). With 6 bases removed from V and 0 bases from J, the gap between germline ends came to 12 bases. The germline V gene has CDR1 MDHEN and CDR2 SYDVKM. The CDR3 consists of 15 residues. In DNA form, the CDR3 reads TGTGCCAGCAGGCCCAGGGGTTATAGCAATCAGCCCCAGCATTTT. It encodes CASRPRGYSNQPQHF.

V is TRBV29-1 and J is TRBJ2-7, with D perhaps being TRBD1 or TRBD2 (5 bases each). V was trimmed by 5 bases and J by 4 bases, leaving 18 bases between them. The CDR3 runs to 14 residues. The germline gives CDR1 SQVTM, CDR2 ANQGSEA. CDR3 sequence: CSVSDLGVRYEQYF. The CDR3, as DNA: TGCAGCGTTTCGGATCTGGGGGTTAGGTACGAGCAGTACTTC.

By share of the sample, this clonotype is medium-sized. This rearrangement joins TRBV4-1 to TRBJ2-3; a weak D match, TRBD2 (5 bases). Trimming removed 4 bases from V and 4 bases from J, with 12 bases in between. Germline loops: CDR1 MGHRA, CDR2 YSYEKL. CDR3 length: 14 amino acids. The CDR3 DNA is TGCGCCAGCAGCCCCGGTCCACTAGCAGATACGCAGTATTTT. Translation gives CASSPGPLADTQYF.

J is TRBJ2-7 and V is TRBV7-6; TRBD2 might be the D (6 bases). The ends were cut back, 4 bases at V and 3 bases at J, with 10 bases in the middle. The CDR3 runs to 13 residues. Germline V gene sequence: CDR1 SGHVS, CDR2 FNYEAQ. The DNA of the CDR3 is TGTGCCAGCAGCTCCGCGCGGGGCTACGAGCAGTACTTC. Translated: CASSSARGYEQYF.

This clonotype was found many times. The V gene is TRBV15, the J gene TRBJ2-7; TRBD1 agrees at 7 bases. CDR3 length: 14 amino acids. Per germline, CDR1 LNHNV and CDR2 YYDKDF (reference sequence). With V trimmed by 0 bases and J by 6 bases, 5 bases remained unmatched. CDR3 DNA: TGTGCCACCAGCAGAGACCGACAGGGCGCCGAGCAGTACTTC. It codes for CATSRDRQGAEQYF.

This clonotype appeared many times. The rearrangement uses TRBV11-2 and TRBJ2-1, with TRBD2 identical over 7 bases. CDR3 size: 17 residues. Germline V CDR1 and CDR2: SGHAT, FQNNGV. V lost 6 bases, J lost 8 bases, and 19 bases stayed unmatched. CDR3 sequence: CASSPEPGMAGEDEQFF. Written as DNA, the CDR3 is TGTGCCAGCAGTCCCGAACCTGGGATGGCGGGAGAGGATGAGCAGTTCTTC.

A few counts support this clonotype. V is TRBV10-3 and J is TRBJ2-5; maybe TRBD1 (6 bases). V was pared by 0 bases and J by 5 bases, with 10 bases between. This CDR3 comprises 14 residues. The germline V gene has CDR1 ENHRY and CDR2 SYGVKD. The CDR3 DNA sequence: TGTGCCATCAGTGAGTCTAACAGGGACGAGACCCAGTACTTC. Protein sequence: CAISESNRDETQYF.

This clonotype was detected many times. At one end the junction does not follow the germline gene, possibly because of a read error. V is TRBV4-1 and J is TRBJ2-1, with unresolved D. The CDR3 is 14 amino acids. Germline CDR1 and CDR2: MGHRA and YSYEKL. CDR3 sequence reads: CASSQDNPRDEQFF. For the CDR3, the DNA is TGCGCCAGCAGTCAAGACAACCCGCGCGATGAGCAGTTCTTC.

Only one count was recorded for this clonotype. One junction end does not reproduce the germline sequence, and a read error may be involved. The CDR3 here is CASSTSSGIYERFF. CDR3 coding DNA: TGTGCCAGCAGCACGTCTAGCGGGATTTATGAGCGGTTCTTC. This chain connects TRBV5-4 to TRBJ2-1; the match to TRBD2 covers 9 bases. The CDR3 extends over 14 amino acids. The germline V gene encodes CDR1 SGHNT and CDR2 YYREEE (reference sequence).

This clonotype came up many times. This chain connects TRBV27 to TRBJ1-6; no definite D call. Between the trimmed V and J ends, which lost 0 bases and 10 bases, there was a span of 10 bases. CDR1 and CDR2 (germline): MNHEY, SMNVEV (reference sequence). This CDR3 has 14 residues. DNA for the CDR3: TGTGCCAGCAGTTTATCGTTTACGGGCTCACCCCTCCACTTT. Residues: CASSLSFTGSPLHF.

V and J are TRBV20-1 and TRBJ2-1; 9 bases match TRBD2. V was clipped by 2 bases and J by 3 bases; unmatched bases: 2. The CDR3 totals 14 residues. Germline loops: CDR1 DFQATT, CDR2 SNEGSKA (reference sequence). CDR3 protein: CSARYSGGYNEQFF. The CDR3 nucleotides are TGCAGTGCTAGATATAGCGGGGGCTACAATGAGCAGTTCTTC.

This clonotype has only one observation. The chain couples TRBV27 to TRBJ1-1; no firm D call. CDR1 and CDR2 (germline): MNHEY, SMNVEV (reference sequence). V was cut by 5 bases and J by 10 bases, with 8 bases left in between. This CDR3 has 10 amino acids. This CDR3 is CASSPRVAFF. Here the CDR3 DNA reads TGTGCCAGCAGTCCCAGAGTAGCTTTCTTT.

Note on this clonotype: A much more abundant neighbour one base away suggests this may be a read error. The V and J genes are TRBV7-6 and TRBJ1-4; 7 bases match TRBD1. Germline V CDR1 and CDR2: SGHVS, FNYEAQ. The CDR3 consists of 15 residues. The CDR3 sequence: CASSPGDSWNVKLFF. In nucleotides, the CDR3 is TGTGCCAGCAGCCCCGGGGACAGTTGGAATGTAAAACTGTTTTTT.

This clonotype appeared many times. Here the CDR3 DNA reads TGCGCCAGCAGCGAAACGGGACAGTCTTTGACTGAAGCTTTCTTT. Its protein is CASSETGQSLTEAFF. The V call is TRBV4-1, the J call TRBJ1-1; 7 nucleotides agree with TRBD1. The CDR3 has 15 residues. Looked up from germline, CDR1 is MGHRA and CDR2 is YSYEKL. J was trimmed by 5 bases and V by 5 bases; bases with no gene match: 11.

This clonotype was seen a single time. The chain recombines TRBV5-1 with TRBJ2-1, with 10 bases that match TRBD2. There are 15 residues in the CDR3. Per the germline V gene, CDR1 is SGHRS and CDR2 is YFSETQ. After removal of 0 bases from V and 8 bases from J, the junction contained 5 bases not matched to a gene. DNA of the CDR3: TGCGCCAGCAGCTTGGTATCTAGCGGGAGCTATGAGCAGTTCTTC. Translating it yields CASSLVSSGSYEQFF.

In this sample, this clonotype turned up many times. CDR3 in amino acids: CASSILGDQPQHF. CDR3 sequence (DNA): TGTGCCAGTAGTATATTAGGTGATCAGCCCCAGCATTTT. The chain links TRBV19 to TRBJ1-5; D remains ambiguous. Trimming pared 2 bases from V and 5 bases from J, leaving 7 bases between. The CDR3 spans 13 residues. The germline V gene encodes CDR1 LNHDA and CDR2 SQIVND (reference sequence).

This chain's CDR3 is CASSRRTGPGELFF. The CDR3 coding sequence is TGTGCCAGCAGCCGTCGGACTGGGCCCGGGGAGCTGTTTTTT. The J gene is TRBJ2-2, the V gene TRBV12-3 or TRBV12-4, with D maybe TRBD2 (5 bases). The CDR3 is 14 amino acids. Trimming pared 6 bases from V and 6 bases from J, leaving 14 bases between.

This clonotype was seen ten or more times. The chain is built from TRBV29-1 and TRBJ2-5; D might be TRBD2 (5 bases). In germline, CDR1 is SQVTM, CDR2 ANQGSEA. V was shortened by 4 bases and J by 4 bases, with 10 bases between the two germline ends. This CDR3 has 12 residues. CDR3: CSVGGPAETQYF. DNA of the CDR3: TGCAGCGTTGGAGGGCCAGCAGAGACCCAGTACTTC.

V is TRBV25-1 and J is TRBJ2-3; D tentatively reads TRBD1 or TRBD2 (5 bases each). Germline values: CDR1 MGHDK, CDR2 SYGVNS. Trimming pared 1 base from V and 7 bases from J, leaving 6 bases between. The CDR3 runs 12 residues. CDR3 protein: CASSEWGNTQYF. Here the CDR3 DNA reads TGTGCCAGCAGTGAATGGGGGAATACGCAGTATTTT.

Details on this clonotype: This may be a read error: a much more frequent sequence differs by one nucleotide. This rearrangement joins TRBV9 to TRBJ2-3; TRBD2 might be the D (5 bases). Germline CDR1 reads SGDLS; CDR2 reads YYNGEE. The V end lost 6 bases, the J end lost 6 bases, and 17 bases lay between the germline ends. This CDR3 has 14 residues. The CDR3 bases are TGTGCCAGCACCGCAACGGGGAGAGTGGATACGCAGTATTTT. Its translation: CASTATGRVDTQYF.

A word on this clonotype: One end of the junction varies from germline; a read error may be responsible. The rearrangement uses TRBV6-1 and TRBJ2-5; D assignment may be TRBD1 or TRBD2 (5 bases each). The germline V gene has CDR1 MNHNS and CDR2 SASEGT. The CDR3 is made up of 13 amino acids. The CDR3 loop reads CASSRRLGETLYF. CDR3 bases: TGTGCCAGCAGCAGAAGACTGGGGGAGACCCTGTACTTC.

This clonotype was counted only a few times. Given a much more abundant clone one base away, this may be a read error. The J gene is TRBJ2-7, the V gene TRBV11-2; possible D gene TRBD2, 6 bases. Germline loops: CDR1 SGHAT, CDR2 FQNNGV. CDR3 size: 13 residues. The DNA for the CDR3 is TGTGCCAGCAGCTTAGTACTAGCTAGCGAGCAGCACTTC. Translating it yields CASSLVLASEQHF.

In this sample, this clonotype is medium-sized. V usage is TRBV27 and J usage is TRBJ2-3; D might be TRBD2 (6 bases). The ends were cut back, 3 bases at V and 4 bases at J, with 11 bases in the middle. Germline CDR1 reads MNHEY; CDR2 reads SMNVEV (reference sequence). The CDR3 loop spans 14 amino acids. CDR3 in amino acids: CASSFGTPADTQYF. For the CDR3, the DNA is TGTGCCAGCAGTTTCGGGACTCCTGCAGATACGCAGTATTTT.

This clonotype has ten or more counts. The rearrangement links TRBV19 to TRBJ1-1, with no clear D. The V gene's germline CDR1 is LNHDA and CDR2 SQIVND (reference sequence). The V gene lost 2 bases and the J gene lost 1 base, with 8 bases spanning the gap. This CDR3 spans 14 amino acids. This chain's CDR3 is CASSITRRNTEAFF. The CDR3 region has the DNA TGTGCCAGTAGTATAACGCGACGGAACACTGAAGCTTTCTTT.